The 26 T cell receptor delta chains below all came from one sample that was sequenced in a study of gamma-delta chains in newborns, infants, children (dated by TCRdb to the late 2010s). This sample was sequenced with an Illumina MiSeq. TCRdb called clones from the public reads with CATT, and repeated DNA sequences were later combined into one row. Present in this sample are about 7,500 delta-chain clones, around 2.2% of which were seen just once. The ten largest account for about 10% of the sample. The material sequenced was blood. The receptors were gathered from a child who was a newborn, infant or young child, either healthy, febrile or measles-vaccinated (not recorded which).

This clone was counted a few times. One base separates it from a far larger clone, so it is likely a read error. Other DNA sequences from this sample encode an identical CDR3 as well. The rearrangement uses TRDV2 and TRDJ3; 10 bases align to TRDD3. The CDR3 contains 18 residues. The V segment lost 3 bases and the J segment 2 bases; nucleotides outside the gene matches: 6. Germline CDR1 is GEAIGNYY and CDR2 is EKD. CDR3 in amino acids: CACDAWGIQPWDTRQMFF. CDR3 coding DNA: TGTGCCTGTGACGCGTGGGGGATACAGCCCTGGGACACCCGACAGATGTTTTTC.

About this clone itself: A single base separates this from a much larger clone, so it may be a read error. The same CDR3 can be traced to other DNA sequences in this sample. This chain connects TRDV1 to TRDJ1; D remains unclear. Germline V lookup: CDR1 TSWWSYY, CDR2 QGS. CDR3 length equals 15 residues. This chain's CDR3 is CALGDPLSHVGKLIF. The CDR3 DNA reads as TGTGCTCTTGGGGATCCCCTCTCCCATGTTGGTAAACTTATCTTT.

In its sample, this clone was seen a few times. This DNA translates differently at residue 8 from the TCRdb protein, which is that of a much larger clone; a read error is likely, and the protein shown is the DNA's own translation. The chain couples TRDV2 to TRDJ1, with 8 bases identical to TRDD3. Germline loops: CDR1 GEAIGNYY, CDR2 EKD. The CDR3 is made up of 15 amino acids. Losses at the gene ends were 3 bases for V and 1 base for J; bases not matched to a gene: 6. This CDR3 reads CACDYWGVRTDKLIF. The CDR3 nucleotides are TGTGCCTGTGACTACTGGGGGGTACGCACCGATAAACTCATCTTT.

This clone was picked up a small number of times. This may be a read error, as it is one base from a much larger clone. At the DNA level, this CDR3 is encoded by other sequences in the same sample as well. This sequence joins TRDV2 and TRDJ3, with TRDD3 identical over 7 bases. This CDR3 region has 20 residues. Germline V gene data show CDR1 as GEAIGNYY and CDR2 as EKD. The trim removed 2 bases at V and 0 bases at J, leaving 12 bases unmatched. The CDR3 sequence: CACDSTGDPRNSWDTRQMFF. The CDR3 region has the DNA TGTGCCTGTGACAGTACTGGGGATCCCAGAAACTCCTGGGACACCCGACAGATGTTTTTC.

About this clone itself: A much larger clone sits a single nucleotide away, making a read error possible. This same CDR3 is encoded by further DNA sequences in the sample. The rearrangement joins TRDV2 to TRDJ3, with 13 bases identical to TRDD3. Trimming removed 0 bases from V and 0 bases from J; junction bases left unmatched: 10. The CDR3 contains 22 residues. Per germline, CDR1 GEAIGNYY and CDR2 EKD. In nucleotides, the CDR3 is TGTGCCTGTGACACCATCCGTACTGGGGGATACGGAGGCTCCTGGGACACCCGACAGATGTTTTTC. This gives the protein CACDTIRTGGYGGSWDTRQMFF.

This clone was observed a few times. This may stem from a read error, because a much larger clone lies one nucleotide away. CDR3 in amino acids: CACDTAGLGDTPSWDTRQMFF. The DNA for the CDR3 is TGTGCCTGTGACACCGCTGGACTGGGGGATACCCCCTCCTGGGACACCCGACAGATGTTTTTC. This chain joins TRDV2 and TRDJ3; 12 bases are shared with TRDD3. The junction had 8 bases not matched to a gene; V was cut back by 0 bases and J by 0 bases. CDR1 and CDR2 from the germline V gene are GEAIGNYY and EKD. The CDR3 extends over 21 amino acids.

This clone came up a few times. TCRdb assigns this DNA the protein of a much larger clone, which departs from its translation at residue 12; this likely reflects a read error, and the protein shown comes from translating the DNA. The chain has TRDV2 and TRDJ1; 9 bases are shared with TRDD3. In germline, CDR1 is GEAIGNYY, CDR2 EKD. CDR3 length: 14 amino acids. The CDR3 coding sequence is TGTGCCTGTGTCCTACTGGGGGACACCGATAAACCCATCTTT. Its protein product is CACVLLGDTDKPIF.

This clone is large in the sample. Within the sample, other DNA sequences also encode this same CDR3. This chain joins TRDV2 and TRDJ1; TRDD3 might be the D (6 bases). The length of the CDR3 is 14 residues. Per the germline V gene, CDR1 is GEAIGNYY and CDR2 is EKD. Trimming pared 3 bases from V and 3 bases from J, leaving 13 bases between. The CDR3 DNA reads TGTGCCTGTGACGCCTTGATACGCGCCGATAAACTCATCTTT. Translated, it gives CACDALIRADKLIF.

In this sample, this clone turned up a few times. The protein that TCRdb holds for this DNA derives from a much larger clone and differs from the translated DNA at residue 10, which likely indicates a read error; the protein shown here is translated from the DNA. V gene TRDV2 combines with J gene TRDJ4; 11 nucleotides agree with TRDD3. Germline V CDR1 and CDR2: GEAIGNYY, EKD. The trim removed 3 bases at V and 4 bases at J, leaving 6 bases unmatched. This CDR3 is built from 14 residues. This chain's CDR3 is CACDPLGDTIPLIF. The DNA for the CDR3 is TGTGCCTGTGACCCTCTGGGGGATACAATACCCCTGATCTTT.

This clone was found a few times. The translation of this DNA and the TCRdb protein of a much larger clone differ at residue 4, probably owing to a read error; the protein shown here is translated from the DNA. Other DNA sequences of this sample code for an identical CDR3. The V call is TRDV2, the J call TRDJ3; D might be TRDD3 (6 bases). The CDR3 sequence is 18 residues long. Per germline, CDR1 GEAIGNYY and CDR2 EKD. In DNA form, the CDR3 reads TGTGCCTGTGGCACCGGCTGGGGAAGCTCCTGGGACACCCGACAGATGTTTTTC. This sequence encodes CACGTGWGSSWDTRQMFF.

This clone was detected only a few times. A far larger clone is just one base off, so this is likely a read error. This chain uses TRDV2 with TRDJ2, with TRDD3 matching 13 bases. Germline V gene lookup returns CDR1 GEAIGNYY and CDR2 EKD. The CDR3 length is 21 residues. Losses at the gene ends were 3 bases for V and 4 bases for J; bases not matched to a gene: 19. The CDR3 reads CACDPRPTGGYASLRTAQLFF. Here the CDR3 DNA reads TGTGCCTGTGACCCTAGGCCTACTGGGGGATACGCTTCCCTCCGGACAGCACAACTCTTCTTT.

This clone was counted ten times or more. A much larger clone lies a single base off, so this may be a read error. Other nucleotide sequences in the sample specify the same CDR3. V and J are TRDV2 and TRDJ2; 9 bases are shared with TRDD3. Germline V gene data show CDR1 as GEAIGNYY and CDR2 as EKD. The CDR3 contains 16 residues. CDR3 sequence (DNA): TGTGCCTGTGACACCTGGGGGATAAATTTGACAGCCCAACTCTTCTTT. It translates to CACDTWGINLTAQLFF.

This clone was found a few times. It may be a read error: a sequence one base away is much more abundant. The same CDR3 can be traced to other DNA sequences in this sample. The gene calls are TRDV2 and TRDJ2, with TRDD3 identical over 10 bases. The CDR3 is 17 amino acids. CDR1 is GEAIGNYY, CDR2 EKD, per germline. CDR3 region: CACDKLGDSPLTAQLFF. CDR3 in DNA: TGTGCCTGTGACAAACTGGGGGATTCTCCTTTGACCGCACAACTCTTCTTT.

Of note for this clone: A much larger clone differs from this one at a single base, so this may be a read error. Other DNA sequences in the sample encode the same CDR3. This sequence joins TRDV2 and TRDJ3; 8 nucleotides match TRDD3. The germline V gene encodes CDR1 GEAIGNYY and CDR2 EKD. This CDR3 spans 21 amino acids. Trimming at V came to 0 bases and at J to 0 bases, leaving 12 bases not matched to a gene. CDR3 amino acids: CACDTGVLGGLSSWDTRQMFF. DNA of the CDR3: TGTGCCTGTGACACCGGCGTACTGGGGGGGCTTAGCTCCTGGGACACCCGACAGATGTTTTTC.

With regard to this clone: The TCRdb record carries a much larger clone's protein, which differs from this DNA's translation at residue 6; a read error is the likely cause, and the protein listed here is the DNA translation. The chain carries TRDV2 and TRDJ3; D not resolved. Per the germline V gene, CDR1 is GEAIGNYY and CDR2 is EKD. Trimming left V 0 bases short and J 0 bases short, with 11 bases between. This CDR3 comprises 18 residues. CDR3 sequence: CACDTEGFSSWDTRQMFF. Here the CDR3 DNA reads TGTGCCTGTGACACCGAGGGTTTTAGCTCCTGGGACACCCGACAGATGTTTTTC.

This clone showed up just a few times. A read error likely explains this, since a far larger clone differs by one base. Other DNA sequences from this sample encode an identical CDR3 as well. This sequence joins TRDV2 and TRDJ2, with 8 bases lining up with TRDD3. There are 15 residues in the CDR3. The germline V gene encodes CDR1 GEAIGNYY and CDR2 EKD. The CDR3 region has the DNA TGTGCCTGTGACACCTTGGGGGATTTGACAGCACAACTTTTCTTT. This codes for CACDTLGDLTAQLFF.

A note on this clone: This clone may be a read error of a much larger clone one base away. The same CDR3 can be traced to other DNA sequences in this sample. V usage is TRDV2 and J usage is TRDJ3; tentative D call: TRDD3 (5 bases). Germline V gene sequence: CDR1 GEAIGNYY, CDR2 EKD. CDR3 size: 19 residues. The germline V and J ends were trimmed by 0 bases and 0 bases, with 14 bases remaining between them. Here the CDR3 reads CACDTGGYLSSWDTRQMFF. Written as DNA, the CDR3 is TGTGCCTGTGACACCGGGGGGTACCTTAGCTCCTGGGACACCCGACAGATGTTTTTC.

By sample share, this clone is medium-sized. The CDR3 DNA sequence: TGTGCCTGTGACACCCTGGGGGATAAGGGCTCCTGGGACACCCGACAGATGTTTTTC. Translating it yields CACDTLGDKGSWDTRQMFF. J is TRDJ3 and V is TRDV2; 10 bases are shared with TRDD3. The CDR3 is made up of 19 amino acids. Germline V gene sequence: CDR1 GEAIGNYY, CDR2 EKD. V lost 0 bases to trimming and J lost 0 bases; unmatched junction nucleotides: 4.

This clone came up a few times. TCRdb's protein, taken from a much larger clone, differs from this DNA's translation at residue 14, likely owing to a read error; the protein displayed comes from the DNA. The chain recombines TRDV2 with TRDJ2; the D gene is possibly TRDD2 (5 bases). The CDR3 has 16 amino acids. Germline V lookup: CDR1 GEAIGNYY, CDR2 EKD. CDR3 nucleotide sequence: TGTGCCTGTGACCCTGTACAGAGTTCCTTGACAGCACAACCCTTCTTT. This translates into CACDPVQSSLTAQPFF.

About this clone: This probably arose from a read error, given a far larger clone one base away. Different DNA sequences within this sample yield the same CDR3. This chain joins TRDV2 and TRDJ3, with 12 bases that match TRDD3. The CDR3 loop spans 20 amino acids. Per the germline V gene, CDR1 is GEAIGNYY and CDR2 is EKD. The trim removed 3 bases at V and 0 bases at J, leaving 8 bases unmatched. The CDR3 DNA reads as TGTGCCTGTGACTCCACTGGGGGATACCCCAGCTCCTGGGACACCCGACAGATGTTTTTC. Protein product: CACDSTGGYPSSWDTRQMFF.

This clone was seen more than once but under ten times. The TCRdb protein, from a much larger clone, departs from this DNA's translation at residue 10, likely by read error; the protein shown derives from the DNA. The V and J genes are TRDV1 and TRDJ1, with 8 nucleotides matching TRDD3. This CDR3 spans 18 amino acids. In germline, CDR1 is TSWWSYY, CDR2 QGS. J lost 0 bases, V lost 5 bases, and 14 bases had no gene match. CDR3 in DNA: TGTGCTCTTGGGAACCCCCTACTGGGGGGTTTGTACACCGATAAACTCATCTTT. This translates into CALGNPLLGGLYTDKLIF.

In this sample, this clone turned up many times. A single base separates this from a much larger clone, so it may be a read error. Other nucleotide sequences from this sample produce the same CDR3. V is TRDV2 and J is TRDJ3; 13 bases agree with TRDD3. CDR1 GEAIGNYY and CDR2 EKD come from the germline V gene. This CDR3 is built from 20 residues. CDR3 protein: CACDPVLGDTSSWDTRQMFF. DNA for the CDR3: TGTGCCTGTGACCCCGTACTGGGGGATACGAGCTCCTGGGACACCCGCCAGATGTTTTTC.

This clone was counted only a few times. This may be a read error: a much more frequent sequence differs by one nucleotide. The chain employs TRDV2 and TRDJ3; possible D gene TRDD3, 6 bases. Trimming took off 1 base at V and 0 bases at J, with 15 bases between the two ends. Germline-derived CDR1 and CDR2 are GEAIGNYY and EKD. This CDR3 has 19 residues. DNA for the CDR3: TGTGCCTGTGACACGGCGTACTGGGCCATCTCCTGGGACACCCGACAGATGTTTTTC. Protein: CACDTAYWAISWDTRQMFF.

In this sample, this clone is medium-sized (0.01 to 0.1%). This chain links TRDV2 with TRDJ1; 8 bases match TRDD3. Germline CDR1 GEAIGNYY, CDR2 EKD. Trimming took 2 bases from V and 0 from J; bases not matched to a gene: 4. The CDR3 is 15 amino acids. The CDR3 sequence: CACDNTGGYTDKLIF. CDR3 coding DNA: TGTGCCTGTGACAATACTGGGGGGTACACCGATAAACTCATCTTT.

As to this clone: This DNA's translation and the protein TCRdb lists, from a much larger clone, do not match at residue 12, likely due to a read error; the protein shown is translated from the DNA. CDR3 in amino acids: CACDTVGDPMGRLFF. The CDR3 DNA reads TGTGCCTGTGACACCGTGGGGGATCCCATGGGACGACTCTTCTTT. This chain joins TRDV2 and TRDJ2; 8 bases are a match to TRDD3. The ends lost 0 bases at V and 13 bases at J; junction bases unmatched: 12. In germline, CDR1 is GEAIGNYY, CDR2 EKD. The CDR3 has 15 residues.

As regards this clone: A read error is possible here, since a much larger clone lies one base away. This chain links TRDV2 with TRDJ3, with TRDD3 matching 8 bases. The CDR3 has 21 amino acids. V dropped 0 bases and J dropped 0; count of bases not matched to a gene: 12. The germline V gene has CDR1 GEAIGNYY and CDR2 EKD. This CDR3 reads CACDTVLGVTKLSWDTRQMFF. The CDR3 nucleotides read TGTGCCTGTGACACCGTACTGGGGGTTACTAAGCTCTCCTGGGACACCCGACAGATGTTTTTC.